Presented here are 10 T cell receptor beta chains from one specimen sequenced in a study of blood T cell repertoires in COVID-19. Here immunoSEQ multiplex PCR was the method, and the copy in TCRdb shows in-frame clones only, minus some. This table holds some 290,000 clones, around nine tenths found once. The sample taken for sequencing was peripheral blood. The receptor source for this set is a woman in her twenties or thirties with COVID-19, enrolled during active disease.

The V and J genes are TRBV6-1 and TRBJ1-2; 10 nucleotides match TRBD1. CDR1 is MNHNS and CDR2 is SASEGT in the germline V gene. The V and J ends lost 2 bases and 2 bases, in that order; junction bases with no gene match: 2. The CDR3 runs to 15 residues. The CDR3 nucleotides read TGTGCCAGCAGTGAACTGGGACAGGGGAACTATGGCTACACCTTC. Its protein is CASSELGQGNYGYTF.

The chain links TRBV19 to TRBJ2-1; 7 positions match TRBD2. The CDR3 is 18 residues long. Germline trimming cut 6 bases from V and 10 bases from J; bases unmatched to any gene: 24. In germline, CDR1 is LNHDA, CDR2 SQIVND (reference sequence). CDR3 loop: CASRPKRDQPRFVEEQFF. The CDR3 DNA sequence: TGTGCCAGTAGGCCGAAGCGGGACCAACCCCGCTTCGTGGAGGAGCAGTTCTTC.

The chain uses TRBV4-3 and TRBJ2-3, with TRBD2 as a possible D gene (6 bases). V was trimmed by 4 bases and J by 2 bases, leaving 16 bases between them. Germline CDR1 and CDR2: LGHNA and YSLEER. The CDR3 has 16 residues. CDR3 coding DNA: TGCGCCAGCAGCCCAACTCGGGCGGGGATCACAGATACGCAGTATTTT. Its protein is CASSPTRAGITDTQYF.

This clone has more than one count but fewer than ten. The chain employs TRBV18 and TRBJ1-1; TRBD1 agrees at 8 bases. CDR3 length: 15 amino acids. The V segment lost 3 bases and the J segment 1 base; nucleotides outside the gene matches: 4. Per germline, CDR1 KGHSH and CDR2 LQKENI. The CDR3: CASSPQTGANTEAFF. CDR3 nucleotides: TGTGCCAGCTCACCTCAGACAGGGGCGAACACTGAAGCTTTCTTT.

The J gene is TRBJ2-7, the V gene TRBV5-1; 7 bases fit TRBD2. Germline V CDR1 and CDR2: SGHRS, YFSETQ. This CDR3 comprises 17 residues. V was clipped by 0 bases and J by 2 bases; unmatched bases: 11. The chain's CDR3 is CASSLEGGGDLTYEQYF. Here the CDR3 DNA reads TGCGCCAGCAGCTTGGAGGGCGGGGGAGATCTTACCTACGAGCAGTACTTC.

V usage is TRBV19 and J usage is TRBJ1-5; tentative D call: TRBD1 (5 bases). V was trimmed by 4 bases and J by 4 bases, leaving 11 bases between them. The CDR3 has 14 amino acids. Germline V gene sequence: CDR1 LNHDA, CDR2 SQIVND (reference sequence). CDR3 nucleotides: TGTGCCAGTAGTACAGGGTTAACGAATCAGCCCCAGCATTTT. Translated: CASSTGLTNQPQHF.

In DNA form, the CDR3 reads TGCGCCAGCAGCTGGGGACAGGGGGCTCGGGAGACCCAGTACTTC. Translation gives CASSWGQGARETQYF. The chain uses TRBV5-1 and TRBJ2-5; 12 bases map to TRBD1. V was clipped by 3 bases and J by 5 bases; unmatched bases: 5. Germline loops: CDR1 SGHRS, CDR2 YFSETQ. The CDR3 covers 15 residues.

CDR3 DNA: TGTGCCAGCTCAAAGTCGGCTCGAGGGACCGGGGAGCTGTTTTTT. Translated: CASSKSARGTGELFF. The chain uses TRBV18 and TRBJ2-2, with D maybe TRBD2 (5 bases). Germline lookup yields CDR1 KGHSH and CDR2 LQKENI. The CDR3 extends over 15 amino acids. Trimming removed 5 bases from V and 5 bases from J, with 15 bases in between.

The chain employs TRBV12-3 or TRBV12-4 and TRBJ2-7; possible D gene TRBD1, 6 bases. The ends were cut back, 4 bases at V and 7 bases at J, with 11 bases in the middle. The CDR3 sequence is 12 residues long. CDR3 residues: CASSYTGREQYF. Here the CDR3 DNA reads TGTGCCAGCAGTTACACAGGGCGGGAGCAGTACTTC.

The chain employs TRBV9 and TRBJ1-1, with 7 bases aligning to TRBD1. The germline gives CDR1 SGDLS, CDR2 YYNGEE. With 4 bases clipped from V and 6 bases from J, the junction kept 6 bases outside the gene matches. The CDR3 contains 13 residues. CDR3 amino acids: CASSPRQGPEAFF. CDR3 nucleotide sequence: TGTGCCAGCAGCCCACGACAGGGCCCTGAAGCTTTCTTT. Complete variable domain (other parts from reference TRBV9 and TRBJ1-1): DSGVTQTPKHLITATGQRVTLRCSPRSGDLSVYWYQQSLDQGLQFLIQYYNGEERAKGNILERFSAQQFPDLHSELNLSSLELGDSALYFCASSPRQGPEAFFGQGTRLTVV.